The 3 T cell receptor beta chains below come from one sample, sequenced in a study of neurological immune-mediated disorders. From the 5' RACE reads, TCRdb called clonotypes with MiXCR, one entry per CDR3 protein. The sample consists of 40,000 to 50,000 distinct CDR3 sequences, around 10% of them appearing once. The sequencing sample was made of PBMCs. The receptors derive from a woman in her thirties or forties with HTLV-1-associated myelopathy (HAM/TSP).

At least ten counts were recorded for this clonotype. In DNA, the CDR3 is TGTGCCAGCAGCCGTACAGGGAGCTCCTACAATGAGCAGTTCTTC. This codes for CASSRTGSSYNEQFF. The chain joins TRBV5-6 to TRBJ2-1; D possibly corresponds to TRBD1 (6 bases). This CDR3 region has 15 residues. The V end lost 4 bases, the J end lost 0 bases, and 11 bases lay between the germline ends. In germline, CDR1 is SGHDT, CDR2 YYEEEE.

This clonotype was counted ten times or more. The chain uses TRBV12-3 or TRBV12-4 and TRBJ2-7, with D unclear. There are 15 residues in the CDR3. The V end was cut by 2 bases, the J end by 2 bases, with 13 bases between. The CDR3 loop reads CASSLYGDHTYEQYF. For the CDR3, the DNA is TGTGCCAGCAGTTTATACGGAGACCATACCTACGAGCAGTACTTC.

In its sample, this clonotype was seen many times. The chain is built from TRBV5-5 and TRBJ1-2, with 10 nucleotides matching TRBD1. The CDR3 contains 13 residues. V shed 5 bases and J 6 bases; nucleotides not matched to a gene: 4. CDR1 is SGHKS, CDR2 YYEKEE, per germline (reference sequence). The CDR3 loop is CASSRQGADGYTF. CDR3 bases: TGTGCCAGCAGTCGACAGGGGGCGGATGGCTACACCTTC.